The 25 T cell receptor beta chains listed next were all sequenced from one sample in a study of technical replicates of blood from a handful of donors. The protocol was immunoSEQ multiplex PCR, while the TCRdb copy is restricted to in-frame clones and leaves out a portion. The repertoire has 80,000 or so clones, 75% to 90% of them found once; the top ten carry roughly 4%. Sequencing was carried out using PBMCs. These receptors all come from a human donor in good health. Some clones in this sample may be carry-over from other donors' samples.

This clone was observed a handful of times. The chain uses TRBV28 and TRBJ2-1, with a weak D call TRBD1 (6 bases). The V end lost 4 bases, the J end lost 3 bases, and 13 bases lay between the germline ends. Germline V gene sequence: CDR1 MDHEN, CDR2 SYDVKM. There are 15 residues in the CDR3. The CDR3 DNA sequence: TGTGCCAGCAGTTCCGGACAGAGCGTCTACAATGAGCAGTTCTTC. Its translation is CASSSGQSVYNEQFF.

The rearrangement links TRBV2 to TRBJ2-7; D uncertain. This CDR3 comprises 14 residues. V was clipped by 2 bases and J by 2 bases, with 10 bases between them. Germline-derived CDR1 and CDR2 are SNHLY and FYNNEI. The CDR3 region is CASSEYSEAYEQYF. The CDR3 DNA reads TGTGCCAGCAGTGAATACAGTGAAGCCTACGAGCAGTACTTC.

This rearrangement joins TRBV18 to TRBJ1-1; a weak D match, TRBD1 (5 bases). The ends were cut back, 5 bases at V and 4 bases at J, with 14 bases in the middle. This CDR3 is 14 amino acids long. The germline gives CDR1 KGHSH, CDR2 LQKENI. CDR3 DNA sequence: TGTGCCAGCTCATCGACCGGGACTGGCACTGAAGCTTTCTTT. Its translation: CASSSTGTGTEAFF.

The CDR3 DNA reads TGTGCCAGCAGCCAAGTCGGGGAAAACATTCAGTACTTC. Protein product: CASSQVGENIQYF. V gene TRBV4-2 combines with J gene TRBJ2-4; D is possibly TRBD2 (5 bases). The CDR3 contains 13 residues. Trimming cost V 1 base and J 5 bases, with 6 bases left between them. CDR1 is LGHNA and CDR2 is YNFKEQ in the germline V gene.

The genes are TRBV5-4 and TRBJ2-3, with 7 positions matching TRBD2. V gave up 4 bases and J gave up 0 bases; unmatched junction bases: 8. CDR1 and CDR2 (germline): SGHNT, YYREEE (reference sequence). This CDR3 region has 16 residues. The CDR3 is CASSQKLSGSTDTQYF. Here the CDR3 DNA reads TGTGCCAGCAGCCAAAAACTTAGCGGGAGCACAGATACGCAGTATTTT.

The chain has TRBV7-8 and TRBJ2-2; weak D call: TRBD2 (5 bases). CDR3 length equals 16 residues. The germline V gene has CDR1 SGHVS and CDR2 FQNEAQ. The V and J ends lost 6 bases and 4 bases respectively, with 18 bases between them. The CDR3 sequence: CASSLSVSYTTGELFF. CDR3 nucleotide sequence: TGTGCCAGCAGTCTTAGCGTGAGTTATACCACCGGGGAGCTGTTTTTT.

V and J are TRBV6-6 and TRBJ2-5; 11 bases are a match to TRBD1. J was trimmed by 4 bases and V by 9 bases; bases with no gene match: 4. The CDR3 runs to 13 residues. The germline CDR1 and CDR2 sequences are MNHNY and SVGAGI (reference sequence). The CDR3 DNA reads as TGTGCCAGTGGACAGGGGGCGGGAGAGACCCAGTACTTC. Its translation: CASGQGAGETQYF.

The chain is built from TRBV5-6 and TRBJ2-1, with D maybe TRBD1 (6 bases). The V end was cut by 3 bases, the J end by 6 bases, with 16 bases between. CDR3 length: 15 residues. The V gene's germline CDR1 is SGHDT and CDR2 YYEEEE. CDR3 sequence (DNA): TGTGCCAGCAGCTGGGCCGGGGACATAAGCAATGAGCAGTTCTTC. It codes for CASSWAGDISNEQFF.

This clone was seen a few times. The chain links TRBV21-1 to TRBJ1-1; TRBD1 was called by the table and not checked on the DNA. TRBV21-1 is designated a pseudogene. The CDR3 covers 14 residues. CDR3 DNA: TGTGCCAGCAGCAAAGTTACACGCAACACTGAAGCTTTCTTT. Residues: CASSKVTRNTEAFF.

The CDR3 coding sequence is TGTGCCAGCAGTGAAGGAAGGTCGGGGAAGGGGGTCTATGGCTACACCTTC. It is translated as CASSEGRSGKGVYGYTF. This rearrangement joins TRBV6-1 to TRBJ1-2; D is perhaps TRBD1 (6 bases). V lost 1 base and J 4 bases, leaving 19 bases between the germline ends. Germline CDR1 reads MNHNS; CDR2 reads SASEGT. The CDR3 contains 17 residues.

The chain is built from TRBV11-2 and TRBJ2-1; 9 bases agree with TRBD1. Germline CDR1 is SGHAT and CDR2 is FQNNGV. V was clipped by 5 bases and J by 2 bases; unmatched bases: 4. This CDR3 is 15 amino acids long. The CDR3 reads CASSQDRGAYNEQFF. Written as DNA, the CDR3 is TGTGCCAGCAGCCAGGACAGGGGAGCCTACAATGAGCAGTTCTTC.

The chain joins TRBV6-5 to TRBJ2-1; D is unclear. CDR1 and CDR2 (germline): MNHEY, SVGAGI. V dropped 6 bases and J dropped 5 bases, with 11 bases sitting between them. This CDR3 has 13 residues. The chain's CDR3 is CASSRAYNNEQFF. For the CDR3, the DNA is TGTGCCAGCAGCCGAGCTTATAACAATGAGCAGTTCTTC.

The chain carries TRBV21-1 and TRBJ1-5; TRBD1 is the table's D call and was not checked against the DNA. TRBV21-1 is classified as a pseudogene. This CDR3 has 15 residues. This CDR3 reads CASSTRGSGNQPQHF. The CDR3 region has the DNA TGTGCCAGCAGCACCAGGGGGTCGGGCAATCAGCCCCAGCATTTT.

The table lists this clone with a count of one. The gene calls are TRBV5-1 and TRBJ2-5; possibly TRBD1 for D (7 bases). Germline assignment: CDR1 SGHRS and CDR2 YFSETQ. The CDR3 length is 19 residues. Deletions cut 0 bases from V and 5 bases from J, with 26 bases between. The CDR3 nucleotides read TGCGCCAGCAGCTTGGGTTATGGACAGGTAGGGTGGGGGGTGGAGACCCAGTACTTC. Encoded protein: CASSLGYGQVGWGVETQYF.

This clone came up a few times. In nucleotides, the CDR3 is TGCGCCAGCAGCATGGACAGCCCCGCCATCTACGAGCAGTACTTC. It yields the protein CASSMDSPAIYEQYF. This chain joins TRBV5-1 and TRBJ2-7; possible D gene TRBD1, 6 bases. This CDR3 has 15 amino acids. The V gene's germline CDR1 is SGHRS and CDR2 YFSETQ. Between the trimmed V and J ends, which lost 4 bases and 3 bases, there was a span of 17 bases.

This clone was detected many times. The CDR3 protein is CSVEERGSNQPQHF. The DNA of the CDR3 is TGCAGCGTTGAAGAGCGAGGGAGCAATCAGCCCCAGCATTTT. V and J are TRBV29-1 and TRBJ1-5; D unresolved. Germline V gene sequence: CDR1 SQVTM, CDR2 ANQGSEA. CDR3 size: 14 residues. Trimming shortened V by 0 bases and J by 1 base, and 7 bases separated the two germline ends.

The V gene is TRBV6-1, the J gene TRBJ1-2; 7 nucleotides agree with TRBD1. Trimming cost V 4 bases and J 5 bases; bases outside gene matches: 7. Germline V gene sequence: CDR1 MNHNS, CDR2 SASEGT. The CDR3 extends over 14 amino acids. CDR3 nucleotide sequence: TGTGCCAGCAGTGCGGAAGGGGGCGGGTATGGCTACACCTTC. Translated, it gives CASSAEGGGYGYTF.

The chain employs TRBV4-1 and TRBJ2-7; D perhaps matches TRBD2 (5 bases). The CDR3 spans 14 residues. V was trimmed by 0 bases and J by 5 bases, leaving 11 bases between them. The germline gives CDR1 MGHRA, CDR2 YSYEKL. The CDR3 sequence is CASSQDEGEDEQYF. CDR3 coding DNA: TGCGCCAGCAGCCAAGATGAGGGAGAGGACGAGCAGTACTTC.

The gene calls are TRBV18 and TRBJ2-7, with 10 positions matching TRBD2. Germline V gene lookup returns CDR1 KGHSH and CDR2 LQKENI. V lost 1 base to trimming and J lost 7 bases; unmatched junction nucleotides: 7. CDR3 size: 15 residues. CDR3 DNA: TGTGCCAGCTCACCACTGAGCGGGAGGGTAGGGGAGCAGTACTTC. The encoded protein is CASSPLSGRVGEQYF.

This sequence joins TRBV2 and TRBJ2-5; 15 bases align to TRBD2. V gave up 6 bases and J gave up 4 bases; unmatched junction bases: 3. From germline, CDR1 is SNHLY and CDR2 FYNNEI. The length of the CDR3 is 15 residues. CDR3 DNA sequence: TGTGCCAGCAGGGGGACTAGCGGGAGGTTAGAGACCCAGTACTTC. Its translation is CASRGTSGRLETQYF.

As DNA, the CDR3 is TGTGCCAGCAGCTTGGCACTAGCGGGAGGAGAGACCCAGTACTTC. It encodes CASSLALAGGETQYF. V usage is TRBV7-2 and J usage is TRBJ2-5; 12 bases align to TRBD2. The CDR3 sequence is 15 residues long. Per germline, CDR1 SGHTA and CDR2 FQGNSA. Trimming removed 3 bases from V and 4 bases from J; junction bases left unmatched: 3.

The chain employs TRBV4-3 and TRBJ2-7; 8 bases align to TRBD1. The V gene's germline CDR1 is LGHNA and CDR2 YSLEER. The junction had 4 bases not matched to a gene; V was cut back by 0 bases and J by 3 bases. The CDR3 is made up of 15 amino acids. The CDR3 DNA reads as TGCGCCAGCAGCCAAGATTCCAGGGGGCTCTACGAGCAGTACTTC. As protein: CASSQDSRGLYEQYF.

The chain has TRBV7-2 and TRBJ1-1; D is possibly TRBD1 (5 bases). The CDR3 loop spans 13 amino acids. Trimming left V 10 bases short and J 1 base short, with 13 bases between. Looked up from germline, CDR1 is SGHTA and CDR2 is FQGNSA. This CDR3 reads CAIPPTGNTEAFF. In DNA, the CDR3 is TGTGCCATCCCGCCCACAGGGAACACTGAAGCTTTCTTT.

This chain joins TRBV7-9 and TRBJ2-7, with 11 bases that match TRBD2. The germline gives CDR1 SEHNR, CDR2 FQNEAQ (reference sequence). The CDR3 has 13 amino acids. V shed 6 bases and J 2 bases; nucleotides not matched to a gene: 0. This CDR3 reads CASSSGRAYEQYF. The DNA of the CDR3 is TGTGCCAGCAGTAGCGGGAGGGCCTACGAGCAGTACTTC.

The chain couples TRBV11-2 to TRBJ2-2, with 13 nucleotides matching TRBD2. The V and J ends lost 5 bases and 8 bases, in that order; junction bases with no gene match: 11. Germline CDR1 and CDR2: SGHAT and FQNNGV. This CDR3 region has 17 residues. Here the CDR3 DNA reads TGTGCCAGCAGCAGGACTAGCGGGAGAGCACCCGGTGGGGAGCTGTTTTTT. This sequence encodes CASSRTSGRAPGGELFF. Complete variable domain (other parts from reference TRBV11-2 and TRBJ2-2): EAGVAQSPRYKIIEKRQSVAFWCNPISGHATLYWYQQILGQGPKLLIQFQNNGVVDDSQLPKDRFSAERLKGVDSTLKIQPAKLEDSAVYLCASSRTSGRAPGGELFFGEGSRLTVL.